A selection of T cell receptor beta chains follows, all from one sample in a study of beta chain features in type 1 diabetes. Only in-frame clones appear in the TCRdb table, and some are missing; sequencing was by immunoSEQ multiplex PCR. The sample contains 50,000 to 55,000 clones, 55% to 75% of which appear only once. The sequencing sample was made of stem cell memory CD4+ T cells from blood. The receptors derive from a woman under 40 with type 1 diabetes. CDR3s include the opening cysteine and the closing phenylalanine or tryptophan. Each record gives: D gene, CDR3 length, J gene, V gene, CDR3 protein. A D gene is named only where the DNA matches it firmly.

.	13	TRBJ1-2	TRBV6-5	CASSYPQGEGYTF
TRBD2	14	TRBJ2-7	TRBV9	CASSVAGGPYEQYF
TRBD1	14	TRBJ2-1	TRBV29-1	CSAIGQVSYNEQFF
TRBD1	14	TRBJ2-5	TRBV5-1	CASSRDRIQETQYF
TRBD1	15	TRBJ1-1	TRBV19	CASSSGQGGDTEAFF
TRBD2	16	TRBJ2-1	TRBV5-1	CASSLGGLAGPNEQFF
.	15	TRBJ1-6	TRBV16	CASSRITGGGSPLHF
.	15	TRBJ2-2	TRBV19	CASSGLAENTGELFF
TRBD1	14	TRBJ2-1	TRBV18	CASSPFGQGNEQFF
TRBD2	19	TRBJ2-1	TRBV5-1	CASSLISGREIRRLNEQFF